This is a list of T cell receptor beta chains from one sample in a study of OX40 agonist ivuxolimab in advanced cancers. Only in-frame clones appear in the TCRdb table, and some are missing; sequencing was by immunoSEQ multiplex PCR. The sample lists roughly 110,000 clones; approximately 90% were seen once. The material sequenced was CD4+ or CD8+ T cells sorted from blood, taken in a trial of the OX40 agonist ivuxolimab. These receptors were obtained from an adult with an advanced solid tumor such as melanoma, head and neck, liver or kidney cancer. Both conserved end residues are part of each CDR3. Fields, in order: V gene, clone size, J gene, D gene, CDR3 protein, CDR3 DNA. D genes are given only for firm matches. The size entry is marked missing in some rows and otherwise reads once, few, many or a size class.

v_gene: TRBV6-5
abundance: -
j_gene: TRBJ1-4
d_gene: -
CDR3aa: CASSKRGVTNEKLFF
CDR3nt: TGTGCCAGCAGTAAAAGGGGCGTAACTAATGAAAAACTGTTTTTT

v_gene: TRBV27
abundance: -
j_gene: TRBJ2-7
d_gene: -
CDR3aa: CASSFFGAGGNEQYF
CDR3nt: TGTGCCAGCAGTTTCTTTGGTGCAGGAGGCAACGAGCAGTACTTC

v_gene: TRBV18
abundance: -
j_gene: TRBJ1-2
d_gene: TRBD1
CDR3aa: CASSPGQTHGYTF
CDR3nt: TGTGCCAGCTCACCGGGACAGACTCATGGCTACACCTTC

v_gene: TRBV30
abundance: -
j_gene: TRBJ1-1
d_gene: -
CDR3aa: CAWSLRGRYTEAFF
CDR3nt: TGTGCCTGGAGTCTGAGAGGGAGGTACACTGAAGCTTTCTTT

v_gene: TRBV11-2
abundance: -
j_gene: TRBJ1-6
d_gene: TRBD1
CDR3aa: CASNGQGSSPLHF
CDR3nt: TGTGCCAGCAACGGACAGGGGAGTTCACCCCTCCACTTT

v_gene: TRBV11-2
abundance: -
j_gene: TRBJ1-2
d_gene: -
CDR3aa: CASSLSREYGYTF
CDR3nt: TGTGCCAGCAGCTTATCCAGGGAATATGGCTACACCTTC

v_gene: TRBV4-2
abundance: -
j_gene: TRBJ1-4
d_gene: -
CDR3aa: CASSQDQTYNEKLFF
CDR3nt: TGTGCCAGCAGCCAAGATCAGACTTATAATGAAAAACTGTTTTTT

v_gene: TRBV10-3
abundance: -
j_gene: TRBJ2-3
d_gene: -
CDR3aa: CAIRGDTQYF
CDR3nt: TGTGCCATCAGGGGAGATACGCAGTATTTT

v_gene: TRBV10-3
abundance: -
j_gene: TRBJ2-1
d_gene: TRBD1
CDR3aa: CATETGTDNEQFF
CDR3nt: TGTGCCACCGAAACTGGGACAGACAATGAGCAGTTCTTC

v_gene: TRBV6-5
abundance: -
j_gene: TRBJ2-2
d_gene: -
CDR3aa: CASSTTGNTGELFF
CDR3nt: TGTGCCAGCAGTACCACAGGGAACACCGGGGAGCTGTTTTTT

v_gene: TRBV10-3
abundance: -
j_gene: TRBJ1-2
d_gene: -
CDR3aa: CAISETRGYTF
CDR3nt: TGTGCCATCAGTGAGACCAGGGGCTACACCTTC

v_gene: TRBV7-2
abundance: -
j_gene: TRBJ1-5
d_gene: TRBD1
CDR3aa: CASSYRDREVQPQHF
CDR3nt: TGTGCCAGCAGCTACCGGGACAGGGAAGTCCAGCCCCAGCATTTT

v_gene: TRBV4-1
abundance: -
j_gene: TRBJ1-3
d_gene: -
CDR3aa: CASSQEGQGYSGNTIYF
CDR3nt: TGCGCCAGCAGCCAAGAAGGGCAAGGCTACTCTGGAAACACCATATATTTT

v_gene: TRBV6-6
abundance: once
j_gene: TRBJ2-7
d_gene: -
CDR3aa: CASSYSGEQYF
CDR3nt: TGTGCCAGCAGTTACTCGGGGGAGCAGTACTTC

v_gene: TRBV19
abundance: once
j_gene: TRBJ1-5
d_gene: -
CDR3aa: CASSNPQGRYSNQPQHF
CDR3nt: TGTGCCAGTAGTAACCCGCAGGGCCGATATAGCAATCAGCCCCAGCATTTT

v_gene: TRBV19
abundance: few
j_gene: TRBJ2-7
d_gene: TRBD1
CDR3aa: CASRKRQGTYEQYF
CDR3nt: TGTGCCAGTCGTAAGAGACAGGGAACCTACGAGCAGTACTTC

v_gene: TRBV7-2
abundance: -
j_gene: TRBJ1-1
d_gene: TRBD1
CDR3aa: CASSLVGQLGAFF
CDR3nt: TGTGCCAGCAGCTTAGTGGGACAGCTGGGGGCTTTCTTT

v_gene: TRBV5-1
abundance: -
j_gene: TRBJ1-1
d_gene: -
CDR3aa: CASSLAGWTEAFF
CDR3nt: TGCGCCAGCAGCTTGGCAGGGTGGACTGAAGCTTTCTTT

v_gene: TRBV23-1
abundance: -
j_gene: TRBJ1-3
d_gene: -
CDR3aa: CASSPPGRNTIYF
CDR3nt: TGCGCCAGCAGTCCTCCGGGGAGAAACACCATATATTTT

v_gene: TRBV7-2
abundance: -
j_gene: TRBJ2-6
d_gene: -
CDR3aa: CASSLAGLRANVLTF
CDR3nt: TGTGCCAGCAGCTTAGCTGGGCTCCGGGCCAACGTCCTGACTTTC

v_gene: TRBV7-2
abundance: -
j_gene: TRBJ2-5
d_gene: TRBD2
CDR3aa: CASSRPSGPQETQYF
CDR3nt: TGTGCCAGCAGTCGCCCTAGCGGACCTCAAGAGACCCAGTACTTC

v_gene: TRBV9
abundance: -
j_gene: TRBJ1-1
d_gene: -
CDR3aa: CASSVGGGYTEAFF
CDR3nt: TGTGCCAGCAGCGTAGGTGGTGGGTACACTGAAGCTTTCTTT

v_gene: TRBV30
abundance: -
j_gene: TRBJ2-2
d_gene: -
CDR3aa: CAWSGGQKLFF
CDR3nt: TGTGCCTGGAGTGGAGGACAGAAGCTGTTTTTT

v_gene: TRBV27
abundance: -
j_gene: TRBJ1-4
d_gene: -
CDR3aa: CASSLRQGSIMDEKLFF
CDR3nt: TGTGCCAGCAGTTTAAGGCAGGGCTCTATAATGGATGAAAAACTGTTTTTT

v_gene: TRBV9
abundance: -
j_gene: TRBJ1-4
d_gene: -
CDR3aa: CASSPRGSTNEKLFF
CDR3nt: TGTGCCAGCAGCCCACGGGGTTCAACTAATGAAAAACTGTTTTTT

v_gene: TRBV6-5
abundance: -
j_gene: TRBJ2-1
d_gene: -
CDR3aa: CASSFGYYNEQFF
CDR3nt: TGTGCCAGCAGTTTTGGGTACTACAATGAGCAGTTCTTC

v_gene: TRBV5-5
abundance: -
j_gene: TRBJ1-5
d_gene: TRBD1
CDR3aa: CASSFGDSSNQPQHF
CDR3nt: TGTGCCAGCAGCTTTGGGGACAGTAGCAATCAGCCCCAGCATTTT

v_gene: TRBV25-1
abundance: -
j_gene: TRBJ1-4
d_gene: -
CDR3aa: CASSDTGSGEKLFF
CDR3nt: TGTGCCAGCAGTGACACAGGTAGTGGAGAAAAACTGTTTTTT

v_gene: TRBV28
abundance: once
j_gene: TRBJ2-3
d_gene: -
CDR3aa: CASRHLITRVHGTDTQYF
CDR3nt: TGTGCCAGCAGACATTTGATTACGAGGGTTCATGGGACAGATACGCAGTATTTT

v_gene: TRBV30
abundance: -
j_gene: TRBJ2-7
d_gene: -
CDR3aa: CACQGGGYEQYF
CDR3nt: TGTGCCTGCCAAGGGGGGGGCTACGAGCAGTACTTC

v_gene: TRBV28
abundance: -
j_gene: TRBJ2-7
d_gene: TRBD2
CDR3aa: CASSTRGSGGLKQYF
CDR3nt: TGTGCCAGCAGTACCCGTGGTAGCGGGGGACTCAAACAGTACTTC

v_gene: TRBV7-2
abundance: -
j_gene: TRBJ2-5
d_gene: TRBD1
CDR3aa: CASSLEPPGGRETQYF
CDR3nt: TGTGCCAGCAGCTTAGAGCCCCCAGGGGGCAGGGAGACCCAGTACTTC

v_gene: TRBV30
abundance: -
j_gene: TRBJ1-5
d_gene: -
CDR3aa: CAWGQFNQPQHF
CDR3nt: TGTGCCTGGGGGCAGTTCAATCAGCCCCAGCATTTT

v_gene: TRBV7-2
abundance: -
j_gene: TRBJ1-1
d_gene: TRBD1
CDR3aa: CASSQHRTGMRTEAFF
CDR3nt: TGTGCCAGCAGCCAACATCGGACAGGGATGCGCACTGAAGCTTTCTTT

v_gene: TRBV14
abundance: -
j_gene: TRBJ2-3
d_gene: TRBD2
CDR3aa: CASSQGTSASDTQYF
CDR3nt: TGTGCCAGCAGCCAAGGGACTAGCGCTTCAGATACGCAGTATTTT

v_gene: TRBV19
abundance: -
j_gene: TRBJ1-1
d_gene: -
CDR3aa: CASSLEREGTEAFF
CDR3nt: TGTGCCAGTAGTCTCGAAAGGGAAGGCACTGAAGCTTTCTTT

v_gene: TRBV4-1
abundance: once
j_gene: TRBJ2-1
d_gene: TRBD1
CDR3aa: CASSQNAIRTGTSVNEQFF
CDR3nt: TGCGCCAGCAGCCAAAATGCTATCCGGACAGGGACGAGTGTAAATGAGCAGTTCTTC

v_gene: TRBV28
abundance: -
j_gene: TRBJ2-1
d_gene: TRBD1
CDR3aa: CASSLSTGVSPDEQFF
CDR3nt: TGTGCCAGCAGTTTATCGACAGGGGTCTCTCCAGATGAGCAGTTCTTC

v_gene: TRBV5-1
abundance: -
j_gene: TRBJ1-2
d_gene: TRBD1
CDR3aa: CASSTNRGDYGYTF
CDR3nt: TGCGCCAGCAGCACGAACAGGGGAGACTATGGCTACACCTTC

v_gene: TRBV5-6
abundance: -
j_gene: TRBJ1-2
d_gene: -
CDR3aa: CASSLANYGYTF
CDR3nt: TGTGCCAGCAGCTTGGCGAACTATGGCTACACCTTC